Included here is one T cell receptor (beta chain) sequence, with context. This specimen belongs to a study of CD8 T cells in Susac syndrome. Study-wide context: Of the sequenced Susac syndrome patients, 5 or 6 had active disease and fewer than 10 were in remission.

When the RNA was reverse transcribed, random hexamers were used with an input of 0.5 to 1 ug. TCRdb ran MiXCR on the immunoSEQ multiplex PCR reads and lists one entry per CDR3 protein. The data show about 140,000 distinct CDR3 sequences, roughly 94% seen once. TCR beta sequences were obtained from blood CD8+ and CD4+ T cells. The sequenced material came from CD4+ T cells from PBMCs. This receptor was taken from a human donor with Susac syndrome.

CDR3 in DNA: TGCAGTGCTAGAGATGGGGTCATTGATGGCTACACCTTC. Protein sequence: CSARDGVIDGYTF. The rearrangement links TRBV20-1 to TRBJ1-2; the D is unclear. The CDR3 extends over 13 amino acids. Trimming cost V 0 bases and J 6 bases, with 11 bases left between them. The V gene's germline CDR1 is DFQATT and CDR2 SNEGSKA (reference sequence).